This T cell receptor (beta chain) was recorded in a study of blood T cell repertoires in COVID-19. This clone was seen only once. Seattle researchers signed up patients amid active infection and tracked them longitudinally. As processed by the authors: How many nucleated cells were present was estimated from reference gene primer amplification. Data came from immunoSEQ multiplex PCR; TCRdb stores just in-frame clones and leaves some out. Clone size and the V and J calls come from that table; the DNA yielded D and trimming. The repertoire holds roughly 300,000 clones, with approximately 88% as singletons. Trimming stripped 0 bases from V and 3 bases from J, with 12 bases between. The CDR3 is 14 amino acids. Germline values: CDR1 GTSNPN, CDR2 SVGIG (reference sequence).

The chain joins TRBV30 to TRBJ2-7; D perhaps matches TRBD1 (5 bases). The sequence came from a human donor with COVID-19, enrolled during active disease. The donor label of this sample is uncertain. The sequencing sample was made of peripheral blood. The CDR3 bases are TGTGCCTGGAGTGTACGGAAGGGGCACTACGAGCAGTACTTC. Residues: CAWSVRKGHYEQYF.